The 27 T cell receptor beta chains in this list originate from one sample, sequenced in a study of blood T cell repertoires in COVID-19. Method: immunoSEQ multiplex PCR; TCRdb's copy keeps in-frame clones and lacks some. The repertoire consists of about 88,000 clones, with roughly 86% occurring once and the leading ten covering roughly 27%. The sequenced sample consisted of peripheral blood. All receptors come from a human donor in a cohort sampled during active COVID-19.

In DNA form, the CDR3 reads TGTGCCAGCAGCTTATTCCCCGGGGGAGAGACCCAGTACTTC. Translated, it gives CASSLFPGGETQYF. The gene calls are TRBV7-2 and TRBJ2-5; possible D gene TRBD2, 6 bases. Germline CDR1 SGHTA, CDR2 FQGNSA. The CDR3 consists of 14 residues. V was cut by 2 bases and J by 4 bases, with 11 bases left in between.

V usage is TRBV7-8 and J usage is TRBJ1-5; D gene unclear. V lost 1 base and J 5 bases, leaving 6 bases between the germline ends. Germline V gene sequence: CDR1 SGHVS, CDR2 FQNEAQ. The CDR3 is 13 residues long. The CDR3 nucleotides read TGTGCCAGCAGCTTAGGCACAGATCAGCCCCAGCATTTT. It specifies CASSLGTDQPQHF.

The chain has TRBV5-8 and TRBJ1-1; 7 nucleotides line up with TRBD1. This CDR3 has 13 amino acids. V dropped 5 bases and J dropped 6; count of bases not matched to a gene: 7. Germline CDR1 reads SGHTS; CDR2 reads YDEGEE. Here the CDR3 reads CASRNRGRPEAFF. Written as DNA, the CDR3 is TGTGCCAGCAGGAACAGGGGCCGGCCTGAAGCTTTCTTT.

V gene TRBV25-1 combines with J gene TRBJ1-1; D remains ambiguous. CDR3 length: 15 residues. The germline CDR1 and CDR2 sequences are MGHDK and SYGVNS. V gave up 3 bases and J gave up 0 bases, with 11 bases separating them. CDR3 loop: CASSDSGELNTEAFF. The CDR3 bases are TGTGCCAGCAGTGATTCCGGGGAGTTGAACACTGAAGCTTTCTTT.

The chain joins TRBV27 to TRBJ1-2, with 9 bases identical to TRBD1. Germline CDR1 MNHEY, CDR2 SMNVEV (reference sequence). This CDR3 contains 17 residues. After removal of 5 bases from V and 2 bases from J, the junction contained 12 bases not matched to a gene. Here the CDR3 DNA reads TGTGCCAGCAGTCCGTCCGGGACAGGGTTCACCAACTATGGCTACACCTTC. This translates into CASSPSGTGFTNYGYTF.

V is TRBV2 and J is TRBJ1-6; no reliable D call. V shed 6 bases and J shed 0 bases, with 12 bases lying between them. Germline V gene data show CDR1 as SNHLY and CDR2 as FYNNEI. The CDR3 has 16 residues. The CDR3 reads CASRATTLSYNSPLHF. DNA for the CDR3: TGTGCCAGCAGGGCCACCACCCTCTCCTATAATTCACCCCTCCACTTT. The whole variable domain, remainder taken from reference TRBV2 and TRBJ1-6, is EPEVTQTPSHQVTQMGQEVILRCVPISNHLYFYWYRQILGQKVEFLVSFYNNEISEKSEIFDDQFSVERPDGSNFTLKIRSTKLEDSAMYFCASRATTLSYNSPLHFGNGTRLTVT.

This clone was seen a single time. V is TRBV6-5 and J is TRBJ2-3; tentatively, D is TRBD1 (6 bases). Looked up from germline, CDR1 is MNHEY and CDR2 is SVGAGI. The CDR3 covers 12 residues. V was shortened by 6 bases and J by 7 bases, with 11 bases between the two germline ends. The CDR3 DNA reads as TGTGCCAGCAGCACACAGGGTCATACGCAGTATTTT. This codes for CASSTQGHTQYF.

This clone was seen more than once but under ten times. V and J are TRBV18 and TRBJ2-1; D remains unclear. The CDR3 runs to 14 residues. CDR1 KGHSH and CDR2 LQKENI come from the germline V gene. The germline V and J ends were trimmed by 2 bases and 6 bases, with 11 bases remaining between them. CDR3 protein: CASSPFPQANEQFF. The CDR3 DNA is TGTGCCAGCTCACCATTCCCGCAGGCCAATGAGCAGTTCTTC.

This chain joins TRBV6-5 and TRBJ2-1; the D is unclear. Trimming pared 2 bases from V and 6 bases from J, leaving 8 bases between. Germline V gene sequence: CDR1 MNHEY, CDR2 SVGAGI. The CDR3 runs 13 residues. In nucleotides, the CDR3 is TGTGCCAGCAGTTACGGCCCTAGCAATGAGCAGTTCTTC. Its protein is CASSYGPSNEQFF.

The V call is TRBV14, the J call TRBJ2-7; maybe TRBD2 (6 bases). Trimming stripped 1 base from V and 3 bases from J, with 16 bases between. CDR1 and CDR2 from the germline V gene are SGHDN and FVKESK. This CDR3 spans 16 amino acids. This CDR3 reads CASSQGGARAIYEQYF. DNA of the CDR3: TGTGCCAGCAGCCAAGGCGGGGCGAGGGCGATCTACGAGCAGTACTTC.

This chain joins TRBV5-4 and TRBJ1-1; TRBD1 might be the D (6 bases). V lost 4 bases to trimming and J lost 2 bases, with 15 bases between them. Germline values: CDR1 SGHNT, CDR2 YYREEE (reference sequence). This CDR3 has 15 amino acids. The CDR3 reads CASSPKPGQNTEAFF. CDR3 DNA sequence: TGTGCCAGCAGCCCAAAACCGGGACAAAACACTGAAGCTTTCTTT.

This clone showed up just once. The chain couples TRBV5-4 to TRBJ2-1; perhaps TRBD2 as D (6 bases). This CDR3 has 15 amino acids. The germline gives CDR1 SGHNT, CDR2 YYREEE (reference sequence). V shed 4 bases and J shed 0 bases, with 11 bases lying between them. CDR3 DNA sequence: TGTGCCAGCAGCACCGGGACTGACTCCTACAATGAGCAGTTCTTC. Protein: CASSTGTDSYNEQFF.

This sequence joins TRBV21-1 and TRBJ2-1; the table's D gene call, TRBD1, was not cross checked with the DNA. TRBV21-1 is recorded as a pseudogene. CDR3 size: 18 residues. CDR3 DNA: TGTGCCAGCAGCAAAACGGGAAGTAGGGACAGGGGTCACAATGAGCAGTTCTTC. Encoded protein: CASSKTGSRDRGHNEQFF.

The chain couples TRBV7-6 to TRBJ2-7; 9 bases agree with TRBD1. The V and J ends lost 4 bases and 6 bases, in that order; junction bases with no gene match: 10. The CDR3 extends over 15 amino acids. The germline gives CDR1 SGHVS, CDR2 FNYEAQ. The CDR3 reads CASSSLPGQGIEQYF. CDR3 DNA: TGTGCCAGCAGCTCCCTCCCGGGACAGGGTATCGAGCAGTACTTC. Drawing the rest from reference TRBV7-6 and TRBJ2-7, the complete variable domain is GAGVSQSPRYKVTKRGQDVALRCDPISGHVSLYWYRQALGQGPEFLTYFNYEAQQDKSGLPNDRFSAERPEGSISTLTIQRTEQRDSAMYRCASSSLPGQGIEQYFGPGTRLTVT.

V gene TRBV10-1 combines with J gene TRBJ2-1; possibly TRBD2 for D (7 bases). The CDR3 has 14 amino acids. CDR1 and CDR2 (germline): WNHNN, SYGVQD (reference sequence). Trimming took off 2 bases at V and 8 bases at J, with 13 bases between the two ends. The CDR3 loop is CASSEPRGGHEQFF. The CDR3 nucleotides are TGCGCCAGCAGTGAGCCCCGCGGGGGCCATGAGCAGTTCTTC.

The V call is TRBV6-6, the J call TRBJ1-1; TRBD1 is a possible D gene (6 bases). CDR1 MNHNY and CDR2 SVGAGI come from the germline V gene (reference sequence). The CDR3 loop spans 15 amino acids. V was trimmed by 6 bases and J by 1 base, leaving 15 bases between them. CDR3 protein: CASRDAQGKNTEAFF. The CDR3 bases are TGTGCCAGCAGGGACGCACAGGGAAAGAACACTGAAGCTTTCTTT.

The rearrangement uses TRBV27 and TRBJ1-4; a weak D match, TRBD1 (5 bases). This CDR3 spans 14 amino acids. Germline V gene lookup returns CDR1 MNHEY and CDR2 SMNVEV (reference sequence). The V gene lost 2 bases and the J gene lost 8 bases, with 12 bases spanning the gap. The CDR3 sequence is CASSLTSGREKLFF. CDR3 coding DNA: TGTGCCAGCAGTTTAACGTCAGGGCGGGAAAAACTGTTTTTT.

CDR3 DNA: TGCAGCCTGTGGGGACAGAGCAACACTGAAGCTTTCTTT. Protein: CSLWGQSNTEAFF. The genes are TRBV29-1 and TRBJ1-1, with TRBD1 matching over 7 bases. Germline CDR1 reads SQVTM; CDR2 reads ANQGSEA. Trimming at V came to 8 bases and at J to 2 bases, leaving 8 bases not matched to a gene. CDR3 length: 13 residues.

The CDR3 nucleotides are TGCGCCAGCAGCATCCCGGCCGAGGGCAATCAGCCCCAGCATTTT. It is translated as CASSIPAEGNQPQHF. J is TRBJ1-5 and V is TRBV4-1; no clear D. V shed 5 bases and J shed 2 bases, with 13 bases lying between them. Looked up from germline, CDR1 is MGHRA and CDR2 is YSYEKL. CDR3 length: 15 amino acids.

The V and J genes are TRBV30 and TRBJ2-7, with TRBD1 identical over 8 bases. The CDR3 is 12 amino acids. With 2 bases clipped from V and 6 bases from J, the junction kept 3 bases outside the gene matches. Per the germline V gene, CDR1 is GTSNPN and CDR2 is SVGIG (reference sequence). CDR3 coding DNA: TGTGCCTGGAGTCCACAGGGGGTCGAGCAGTACTTC. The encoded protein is CAWSPQGVEQYF.

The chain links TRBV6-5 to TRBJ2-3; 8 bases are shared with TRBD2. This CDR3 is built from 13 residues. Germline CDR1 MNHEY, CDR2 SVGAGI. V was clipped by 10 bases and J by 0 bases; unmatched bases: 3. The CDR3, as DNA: TGTGCCACTAGCGGGCCTAGCACAGATACGCAGTATTTT. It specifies CATSGPSTDTQYF.

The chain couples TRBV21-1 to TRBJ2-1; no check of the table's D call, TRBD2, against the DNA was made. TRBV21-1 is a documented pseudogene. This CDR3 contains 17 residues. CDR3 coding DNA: TGTGCCAGCAGCAAAGCCGGCGCGGGGGGCCCCAGTGGTGAGCAGTTCTTC. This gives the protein CASSKAGAGGPSGEQFF.

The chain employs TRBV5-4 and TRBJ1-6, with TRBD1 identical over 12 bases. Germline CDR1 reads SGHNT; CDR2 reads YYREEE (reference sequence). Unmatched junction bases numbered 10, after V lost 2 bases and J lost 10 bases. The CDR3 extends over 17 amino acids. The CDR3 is CASSLKGQGAPRSPLHF. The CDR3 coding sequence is TGTGCCAGCAGCTTAAAGGGACAGGGGGCGCCGAGGTCACCCCTCCACTTT.

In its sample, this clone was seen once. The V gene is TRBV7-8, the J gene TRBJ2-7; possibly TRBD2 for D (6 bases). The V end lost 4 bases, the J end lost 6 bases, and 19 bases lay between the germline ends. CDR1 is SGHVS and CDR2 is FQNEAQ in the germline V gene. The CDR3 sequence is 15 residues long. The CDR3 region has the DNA TGTGCCAGCAGCTCTCCGACGGGGGTGGGTCCCGAGCAGTACTTC. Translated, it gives CASSSPTGVGPEQYF.

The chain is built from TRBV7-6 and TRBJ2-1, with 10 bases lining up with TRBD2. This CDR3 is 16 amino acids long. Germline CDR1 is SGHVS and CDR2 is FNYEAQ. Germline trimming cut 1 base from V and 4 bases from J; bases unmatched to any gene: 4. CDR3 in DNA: TGTGCCAGCAGCTTAGACGCACTAGCGGGGTACAATGAGCAGTTCTTC. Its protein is CASSLDALAGYNEQFF.

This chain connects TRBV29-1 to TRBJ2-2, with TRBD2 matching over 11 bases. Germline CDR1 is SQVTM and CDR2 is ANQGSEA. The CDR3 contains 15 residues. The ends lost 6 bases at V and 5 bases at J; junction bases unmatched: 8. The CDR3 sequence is CSVRKVAGGTGELFF. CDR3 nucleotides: TGCAGCGTGCGGAAGGTAGCGGGAGGGACCGGGGAGCTGTTTTTT.

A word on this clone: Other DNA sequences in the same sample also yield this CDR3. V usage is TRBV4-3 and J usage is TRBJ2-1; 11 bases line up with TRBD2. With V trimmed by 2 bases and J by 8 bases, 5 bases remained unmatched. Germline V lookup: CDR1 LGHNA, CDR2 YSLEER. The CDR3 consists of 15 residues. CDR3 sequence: CASSQTSGRGDEQFF. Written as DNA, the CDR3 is TGCGCCAGCAGCCAAACTAGCGGGAGAGGGGATGAGCAGTTCTTC.